What follows are 29 T cell receptor beta chains derived from one specimen sequenced in a study of cytomegalovirus exposure and HLA in healthy donors. The PCR employed 60 Vbeta primers together with 13 Jbeta primers. Some clones are missing from TCRdb's copy, which holds only in-frame ones; the method was immunoSEQ multiplex PCR. The sample comprises tens of thousands of clones, approximately 72% of which are singletons, and 8% to 9.5% rests with the top ten. Sequences were obtained from PBMCs. The receptors originated from a middle-aged woman in good health and CMV-seropositive.

The chain combines TRBV19 with TRBJ1-2; 7 bases align to TRBD1. Germline values: CDR1 LNHDA, CDR2 SQIVND (reference sequence). The CDR3 extends over 11 amino acids. The ends lost 6 bases at V and 7 bases at J; junction bases unmatched: 2. For the CDR3, the DNA is TGTGCCAGTAGGACAGGGACTGGCTACACCTTC. Encoded protein: CASRTGTGYTF. The full variable domain, rest sourced from reference TRBV19 and TRBJ1-2, is DGGITQSPKYLFRKEGQNVTLSCEQNLNHDAMYWYRQDPGQGLRLIYYSQIVNDFQKGDIAEGYSVSREKKESFPLTVTSAQKNPTAFYLCASRTGTGYTFGSGTRLTVV.

The V call is TRBV4-1, the J call TRBJ1-5; TRBD1 matches 7 bases. Germline V lookup: CDR1 MGHRA, CDR2 YSYEKL. The CDR3 has 17 amino acids. Trimming cost V 3 bases and J 4 bases; bases outside gene matches: 12. The CDR3 sequence: CASSQSRDSIWNQPQHF. CDR3 sequence (DNA): TGCGCCAGCAGCCAGTCCCGGGACAGTATTTGGAATCAGCCCCAGCATTTT.

The rearrangement uses TRBV6-4 and TRBJ1-6; D may be TRBD1 (5 bases). Trimming stripped 0 bases from V and 2 bases from J, with 11 bases between. The CDR3 loop spans 17 amino acids. CDR1 MRHNA and CDR2 SNTAGT come from the germline V gene. This CDR3 reads CASSDSRRGAYNSPLHF. Written as DNA, the CDR3 is TGTGCCAGCAGTGACTCTAGGAGGGGAGCCTATAATTCACCCCTCCACTTT.

This clone was observed a few times. The chain links TRBV6-5 to TRBJ1-1; TRBD1 matches 7 bases. The CDR3 is made up of 15 amino acids. Trimming took 3 bases from V and 4 from J; bases not matched to a gene: 8. Germline assignment: CDR1 MNHEY and CDR2 SVGAGI. CDR3 in DNA: TGTGCCAGCAGTTATGACAGGGTTTTGGCCACTGAAGCTTTCTTT. This sequence encodes CASSYDRVLATEAFF.

A few counts support this clone. The CDR3 here is CASSWEGRFMSPLHF. In DNA form, the CDR3 reads TGTGCCAGCAGTTGGGAGGGGAGGTTTATGTCACCCCTCCACTTT. The chain employs TRBV27 and TRBJ1-6; TRBD1 might be the D (5 bases). V lost 4 bases, J lost 10 bases, and 17 bases lay in between. The CDR3 has 15 amino acids. From germline, CDR1 is MNHEY and CDR2 SMNVEV (reference sequence).

This clone was recorded once. J is TRBJ1-1 and V is TRBV4-1, with 8 bases identical to TRBD1. This CDR3 comprises 16 residues. The germline V gene has CDR1 MGHRA and CDR2 YSYEKL. The junction had 6 bases not matched to a gene; V was cut back by 3 bases and J by 0 bases. In nucleotides, the CDR3 is TGCGCCAGCAGCCAGACAGGGGCTTTACTGAACACTGAAGCTTTCTTT. As protein: CASSQTGALLNTEAFF.

The chain employs TRBV6-6 and TRBJ2-5; 9 positions agree with TRBD1. The J call may be in error: the DNA end matches TRBJ2-7 better. Germline V gene sequence: CDR1 MNHNY, CDR2 SVGAGI (reference sequence). CDR3 length: 13 residues. The CDR3 nucleotides are TGTGCCAGCAGCACAGGGGGCCCTTACGAGCAGTACTTC. This gives the protein CASSTGGPYEQYF.

This clone was found a few times. The CDR3 sequence is CASSFRGTYEQYF. The CDR3 DNA reads as TGTGCCAGCAGCTTCAGGGGTACCTACGAGCAGTACTTC. The chain is built from TRBV5-8 and TRBJ2-7; D perhaps matches TRBD1 (6 bases). Trimming took off 2 bases at V and 2 bases at J, with 8 bases between the two ends. Germline values: CDR1 SGHTS, CDR2 YDEGEE. This CDR3 contains 13 residues.

This chain connects TRBV15 to TRBJ1-2; 11 bases match TRBD1. The CDR3 has 14 residues. The ends lost 7 bases at V and 5 bases at J; junction bases unmatched: 6. Germline loops: CDR1 LNHNV, CDR2 YYDKDF (reference sequence). The CDR3 nucleotides are TGTGCCACCACCCCGGACAGGGGGCTTTATGGCTACACCTTC. Translating gives CATTPDRGLYGYTF.

J is TRBJ2-5 and V is TRBV5-1, with 7 positions matching TRBD1. The CDR3 has 15 residues. After removal of 4 bases from V and 2 bases from J, the junction contained 8 bases not matched to a gene. Germline CDR1 reads SGHRS; CDR2 reads YFSETQ. The CDR3 region has the DNA TGCGCCAGCAGCCTCGGACAGACAGGGCAAGAGACCCAGTACTTC. Its protein product is CASSLGQTGQETQYF.

This sequence joins TRBV6-1 and TRBJ2-6, with 7 positions matching TRBD2. V was pared by 8 bases and J by 0 bases, with 4 bases of the junction left unmatched. This CDR3 contains 15 residues. Looked up from germline, CDR1 is MNHNS and CDR2 is SASEGT. CDR3 amino acids: CASGGGYSGANVLTF. The CDR3 region has the DNA TGTGCCAGCGGGGGAGGGTACTCTGGGGCCAACGTCCTGACTTTC.

This clone was seen only a few times. The rearrangement links TRBV5-1 to TRBJ2-3; 10 nucleotides align to TRBD2. Trimming cost V 4 bases and J 1 base; bases outside gene matches: 3. CDR1 and CDR2 from the germline V gene are SGHRS and YFSETQ. The CDR3 is 15 residues long. CDR3 sequence (DNA): TGCGCCAGCAGCCTCCTAGCGGGGGGCACAGATACGCAGTATTTT. Amino acid sequence: CASSLLAGGTDTQYF.

This rearrangement joins TRBV7-2 to TRBJ2-1; 8 nucleotides agree with TRBD2. The germline V gene encodes CDR1 SGHTA and CDR2 FQGNSA. The CDR3 spans 18 residues. Unmatched junction bases numbered 13, after V lost 3 bases and J lost 3 bases. This chain's CDR3 is CASSLGSQRGPRYNEQFF. CDR3 DNA: TGTGCCAGCAGCTTGGGGTCCCAGCGGGGGCCACGCTACAATGAGCAGTTCTTC.

The rearrangement joins TRBV6-6 to TRBJ1-5; maybe TRBD1 (5 bases). Germline loops: CDR1 MNHNY, CDR2 SVGAGI (reference sequence). This CDR3 has 15 residues. Trimming removed 2 bases at V and 5 bases at J, with 13 bases between. For the CDR3, the DNA is TGTGCCAGCAGTTACGGGGACGGGAGAGATCAGCCCCAGCATTTT. This translates into CASSYGDGRDQPQHF.

The genes are TRBV5-1 and TRBJ1-1; 12 bases map to TRBD1. Trimming cost V 4 bases and J 5 bases; bases outside gene matches: 18. Germline V CDR1 and CDR2: SGHRS, YFSETQ. The CDR3 loop spans 19 amino acids. Here the CDR3 reads CASSASGTGGDEDGTEAFF. CDR3 in DNA: TGCGCCAGCAGCGCCTCCGGGACAGGGGGCGATGAAGACGGAACTGAAGCTTTCTTT.

This clone has just a few counts. V is TRBV7-7 and J is TRBJ2-1; D gene ambiguous. CDR3 length: 14 amino acids. V was trimmed by 5 bases and J by 9 bases, leaving 17 bases between them. The germline V gene encodes CDR1 SSHAT and CDR2 FNYEAQ (reference sequence). This CDR3 is CASSPGTGYAEQFF. DNA of the CDR3: TGTGCCAGCAGCCCCGGTACCGGGTACGCTGAGCAGTTCTTC. Supplemented by reference TRBV7-7 and TRBJ2-1, the full variable domain reads GAGVSQSPRYKVTKRGQDVTLRCDPISSHATLYWYQQALGQGPEFLTYFNYEAQPDKSGLPSDRFSAERPEGSISTLTIQRTEQRDSAMYRCASSPGTGYAEQFFGPGTRLTVL.

The chain uses TRBV5-1 and TRBJ2-2, with 7 nucleotides matching TRBD1. V shed 0 bases and J 5 bases; nucleotides not matched to a gene: 7. The CDR3 totals 16 residues. Germline CDR1 is SGHRS and CDR2 is YFSETQ. The CDR3 protein is CASSLAQDRRTGELFF. The CDR3 DNA follows: TGCGCCAGCAGCTTGGCCCAGGACAGGCGGACCGGGGAGCTGTTTTTT.

The chain is built from TRBV28 and TRBJ1-1; no definite D call. The germline CDR1 and CDR2 sequences are MDHEN and SYDVKM. Trimming stripped 6 bases from V and 5 bases from J, with 16 bases between. The CDR3 covers 14 residues. CDR3 loop: CASSPHTGMTEAFF. For the CDR3, the DNA is TGTGCCAGCAGCCCTCACACCGGGATGACTGAAGCTTTCTTT.

The rearrangement links TRBV19 to TRBJ2-7; 11 bases agree with TRBD2. This CDR3 has 14 residues. The V segment lost 5 bases and the J segment 2 bases; nucleotides outside the gene matches: 2. Germline values: CDR1 LNHDA, CDR2 SQIVND (reference sequence). The CDR3 bases are TGTGCCAGTAGTGGGACTAGCGGTACCTACGAGCAGTACTTC. Translating gives CASSGTSGTYEQYF.

As to this clone: The sample contains more than one DNA sequence encoding this CDR3. The J gene is TRBJ2-1, the V gene TRBV7-9; 8 bases map to TRBD2. Losses at the gene ends were 2 bases for V and 3 bases for J; bases not matched to a gene: 3. The CDR3 is made up of 15 amino acids. CDR1 and CDR2 from the germline V gene are SEHNR and FQNEAQ (reference sequence). CDR3 nucleotides: TGTGCCAGCAGCTTAACCCGGGGGGGCTACAATGAGCAGTTCTTC. It is translated as CASSLTRGGYNEQFF.

The rearrangement joins TRBV4-1 to TRBJ2-1; D perhaps matches TRBD2 (5 bases). The germline V and J ends were trimmed by 0 bases and 8 bases, with 14 bases remaining between them. The CDR3 runs to 15 residues. CDR1 and CDR2 from the germline V gene are MGHRA and YSYEKL. DNA of the CDR3: TGCGCCAGCAGCCAAGACTCCACTAGTTTCGATGAGCAGTTCTTC. Protein: CASSQDSTSFDEQFF.

The rearrangement uses TRBV19 and TRBJ2-1, with TRBD1 matching 8 bases. J gave up 5 bases and V 7 bases, and 10 bases lay outside the gene matches. The CDR3 runs to 15 residues. The germline CDR1 and CDR2 sequences are LNHDA and SQIVND (reference sequence). The CDR3 spells CASTGAGGVHNEQFF. The CDR3, as DNA: TGTGCCAGTACCGGGGCAGGGGGCGTCCACAATGAGCAGTTCTTC. Together with reference TRBV19 and TRBJ2-1, the CDR3 gives the full variable domain: DGGITQSPKYLFRKEGQNVTLSCEQNLNHDAMYWYRQDPGQGLRLIYYSQIVNDFQKGDIAEGYSVSREKKESFPLTVTSAQKNPTAFYLCASTGAGGVHNEQFFGPGTRLTVL.

The V gene is TRBV27, the J gene TRBJ2-5, with D possibly being TRBD1 (5 bases). V dropped 6 bases and J dropped 0 bases, with 14 bases sitting between them. This CDR3 has 15 residues. Germline-derived CDR1 and CDR2 are MNHEY and SMNVEV (reference sequence). The CDR3 region has the DNA TGTGCCAGCAGAGTGACAGCCACGTACCAAGAGACCCAGTACTTC. Translated, it gives CASRVTATYQETQYF.

The V call is TRBV19, the J call TRBJ1-4; possible D gene TRBD1, 5 bases. CDR1 and CDR2 from the germline V gene are LNHDA and SQIVND (reference sequence). The CDR3 has 16 amino acids. Trimming took off 5 bases at V and 0 bases at J, with 13 bases between the two ends. CDR3 residues: CASSQTGGATNEKLFF. The CDR3 DNA reads TGTGCCAGTAGTCAAACCGGAGGGGCAACTAATGAAAAACTGTTTTTT.

This clone was observed once. V gene TRBV28 combines with J gene TRBJ1-4, with D possibly matching TRBD1 (6 bases). This CDR3 region has 13 residues. Trimming stripped 8 bases from V and 8 bases from J, with 15 bases between. Germline V lookup: CDR1 MDHEN, CDR2 SYDVKM. CDR3 coding DNA: TGTGCCAGCCTCACAGGGTTTGGGGAAAAACTGTTTTTT. It yields the protein CASLTGFGEKLFF.

The genes are TRBV5-1 and TRBJ2-7; 8 bases match TRBD1. The germline gives CDR1 SGHRS, CDR2 YFSETQ. Trimming removed 4 bases from V and 3 bases from J; junction bases left unmatched: 12. This CDR3 comprises 16 residues. The CDR3 region is CASSTRDRRPLYEQYF. In DNA form, the CDR3 reads TGCGCCAGCAGCACCCGGGACAGGCGCCCCCTCTACGAGCAGTACTTC.

The chain is built from TRBV5-1 and TRBJ1-4; 8 bases are a match to TRBD1. The CDR3 has 17 amino acids. With 0 bases clipped from V and 2 bases from J, the junction kept 6 bases outside the gene matches. Germline V lookup: CDR1 SGHRS, CDR2 YFSETQ. The CDR3 sequence: CASSLATGGLTNEKLFF. CDR3 DNA: TGCGCCAGCAGCTTGGCCACAGGGGGTTTGACTAATGAAAAACTGTTTTTT.

This chain uses TRBV5-1 with TRBJ2-7, with 11 bases identical to TRBD2. The CDR3 consists of 15 residues. Losses at the gene ends were 4 bases for V and 0 bases for J; bases not matched to a gene: 3. Germline CDR1 reads SGHRS; CDR2 reads YFSETQ. The CDR3 DNA sequence: TGCGCCAGCAGCCCGGGACTAGCGGACTCCTACGAGCAGTACTTC. Amino acids: CASSPGLADSYEQYF.

The chain uses TRBV4-1 and TRBJ1-2; D gene uncertain. The CDR3 runs 16 residues. V lost 2 bases to trimming and J lost 5 bases, with 18 bases between them. Per germline, CDR1 MGHRA and CDR2 YSYEKL. For the CDR3, the DNA is TGCGCCAGCAGCCAAACGGTTGAACAGATTAATTATGGCTACACCTTC. Residues: CASSQTVEQINYGYTF.